These 14 T cell receptor beta chains originate from one sample sequenced in a study of shared clonotypes between healthy human individuals. TCRdb's copy holds only in-frame clones and misses some; the assay was immunoSEQ multiplex PCR. This table holds about 1.5 million clones, 95% to 99% found once. Sequenced material: naive CD4+ T cells sorted from blood. As to subset: CD45RA+ positively selected. The receptors were gathered from a man aged 25 to 40 in good health.

The CDR3 DNA reads TGTGCCAGCAGCCATCGTCTAGCGGGCATCAACGAGCAGTACTTC. This sequence encodes CASSHRLAGINEQYF. The chain is built from TRBV14 and TRBJ2-7; 8 bases map to TRBD2. V trimming: 3 bases; J trimming: 5 bases; junction bases outside the gene matches: 9. The CDR3 extends over 15 amino acids. The V gene's germline CDR1 is SGHDN and CDR2 FVKESK.

This chain uses TRBV6-1 with TRBJ1-5; D gene ambiguous. The ends were cut back, 2 bases at V and 7 bases at J, with 9 bases in the middle. Germline V lookup: CDR1 MNHNS, CDR2 SASEGT. The CDR3 covers 13 residues. CDR3 amino acids: CASSEFFRQPQHF. The CDR3 DNA is TGTGCCAGCAGTGAATTTTTCAGGCAGCCCCAGCATTTT.

The chain has TRBV18 and TRBJ2-4; TRBD1 aligns across 7 bases. The CDR3 runs to 15 residues. CDR1 KGHSH and CDR2 LQKENI come from the germline V gene. V gave up 4 bases and J gave up 0 bases; unmatched junction bases: 3. CDR3 DNA sequence: TGTGCCAGCTCACGGGACAGCCAAGCCAAAAACATTCAGTACTTC. Protein product: CASSRDSQAKNIQYF.

The chain has TRBV7-9 and TRBJ2-5; D gene ambiguous. The CDR3 runs to 12 residues. Trimming took off 6 bases at V and 4 bases at J, with 9 bases between the two ends. Germline V gene lookup returns CDR1 SEHNR and CDR2 FQNEAQ (reference sequence). CDR3 bases: TGTGCCAGCAGTTCCAATCCAGAGACCCAGTACTTC. The encoded protein is CASSSNPETQYF.

The CDR3 DNA is TGTGCCACCGGCAGGACAGGGCTGGACGAGCAGTACTTC. Protein sequence: CATGRTGLDEQYF. The V and J genes are TRBV27 and TRBJ2-7, with 8 bases that match TRBD1. The J segment lost 5 bases and the V segment lost 10 bases, leaving 10 bases of the junction unmatched. The germline V gene encodes CDR1 MNHEY and CDR2 SMNVEV (reference sequence). The CDR3 contains 13 residues.

The chain recombines TRBV28 with TRBJ2-6; D unclear. V lost 3 bases, J lost 0 bases, and 6 bases lay in between. The CDR3 sequence is 15 residues long. Germline V gives CDR1 MDHEN, CDR2 SYDVKM. This CDR3 is CASSFPNSGANVLTF. The CDR3 DNA reads as TGTGCCAGCAGTTTCCCCAACTCTGGGGCCAACGTCCTGACTTTC.

This clone was seen only once. The V call is TRBV11-1, the J call TRBJ1-1, with unresolved D. Germline CDR1 SGHAT, CDR2 FQDESV (reference sequence). V was clipped by 5 bases and J by 3 bases, with 19 bases between them. The CDR3 runs 16 residues. The CDR3 protein is CASSQEPTRTHTEAFF. Written as DNA, the CDR3 is TGTGCCAGCAGCCAAGAACCAACAAGAACACACACTGAAGCTTTCTTT.

J is TRBJ2-1 and V is TRBV6-6; 10 bases fit TRBD1. The CDR3 consists of 16 residues. Germline V lookup: CDR1 MNHNY, CDR2 SVGAGI (reference sequence). J was trimmed by 6 bases and V by 0 bases; bases with no gene match: 5. CDR3: CASSYSTGGMGNEQFF. CDR3 sequence (DNA): TGTGCCAGCAGTTACTCGACAGGGGGCATGGGCAATGAGCAGTTCTTC.

CDR3 loop: CAIRPTGSDTEAFF. The CDR3 coding sequence is TGTGCCATCAGACCGACAGGCAGTGACACTGAAGCTTTCTTT. V is TRBV10-3 and J is TRBJ1-1, with a weak D call TRBD1 (6 bases). Germline loops: CDR1 ENHRY, CDR2 SYGVKD. This CDR3 is 14 amino acids long. Trimming stripped 6 bases from V and 3 bases from J, with 14 bases between.

This chain links TRBV4-1 with TRBJ2-1; weak D call: TRBD2 (5 bases). Deletions cut 4 bases from V and 2 bases from J, with 15 bases between. The CDR3 has 16 residues. Germline CDR1 MGHRA, CDR2 YSYEKL. The CDR3 here is CASSLLRTGTYNEQFF. The CDR3, as DNA: TGCGCCAGCAGCCTATTACGGACTGGAACCTACAATGAGCAGTTCTTC.

The rearrangement uses TRBV18 and TRBJ2-7; 7 bases align to TRBD1. V trimming: 3 bases; J trimming: 5 bases; junction bases outside the gene matches: 4. Germline CDR1 KGHSH, CDR2 LQKENI. The CDR3 covers 13 residues. Here the CDR3 reads CASSPDRVNEQYF. CDR3 nucleotides: TGTGCCAGCTCACCCGACAGGGTCAACGAGCAGTACTTC. Together with reference TRBV18 and TRBJ2-7, the CDR3 gives the full variable domain: NAGVMQNPRHLVRRRGQEARLRCSPMKGHSHVYWYRQLPEEGLKFMVYLQKENIIDESGMPKERFSAEFPKEGPSILRIQQVVRGDSAAYFCASSPDRVNEQYFGPGTRLTVT.

The rearrangement joins TRBV10-3 to TRBJ2-1; D is ambiguous. The CDR3 runs 12 residues. Germline V gene lookup returns CDR1 ENHRY and CDR2 SYGVKD. Between the trimmed V and J ends, which lost 0 bases and 9 bases, there was a span of 6 bases. In DNA form, the CDR3 reads TGTGCCATCAGTGAGTCGACCTTTGAGCAGTTCTTC. Its translation: CAISESTFEQFF.

This clone was seen only once. This chain's CDR3 is CATSRGGQGQDTQYF. CDR3 DNA sequence: TGTGCCACCAGCAGGGGAGGACAGGGACAAGATACGCAGTATTTT. The J gene is TRBJ2-3, the V gene TRBV15, with 8 bases aligning to TRBD1. Germline assignment: CDR1 LNHNV and CDR2 YYDKDF (reference sequence). The J segment lost 5 bases and the V segment lost 3 bases, leaving 7 bases of the junction unmatched. The CDR3 loop spans 15 amino acids.

The chain joins TRBV13 to TRBJ2-2; D may be TRBD2 (6 bases). The CDR3 length is 16 residues. Germline CDR1 PRHDT, CDR2 FYEKMQ (reference sequence). The germline V and J ends were trimmed by 4 bases and 0 bases, with 12 bases remaining between them. The CDR3 is CASSWWDFANTGELFF. The CDR3 nucleotides are TGTGCCAGCAGCTGGTGGGACTTCGCGAACACCGGGGAGCTGTTTTTT. Looking up the rest from reference TRBV13 and TRBJ2-2 gives the full variable domain: AAGVIQSPRHLIKEKRETATLKCYPIPRHDTVYWYQQGPGQDPQFLISFYEKMQSDKGSIPDRFSAQQFSDYHSELNMSSLELGDSALYFCASSWWDFANTGELFFGEGSRLTVL.